The present T cell receptor (beta chain) was sequenced within a study of cytomegalovirus exposure and HLA in healthy donors. Amplification used 60 Vbeta primers and 13 Jbeta primers. Per the authors' pipeline: A later analysis counted roughly 74 million unique TCR beta chains, around 10 million shared. Method: immunoSEQ multiplex PCR; TCRdb's copy keeps in-frame clones and lacks some. V, J and clone size reflect that table, while D and trimming were determined from the DNA. The repertoire holds approximately 210,000 clones, with 81% as singletons. After removal of 3 bases from V and 0 bases from J, the junction contained 5 bases not matched to a gene. Germline assignment: CDR1 MNHEY and CDR2 SMNVEV (reference sequence). The length of the CDR3 is 17 residues. Findings of the study overall: Clonal expansion was found to be greater in HLA-associated TCR beta chains than in equally common others in a later analysis. Many donors shared some public TCRs, even though most TCR sequences were rare.

Remarks on this clone: The antigen remains unidentified.

This clonotype originated in a man younger than 30 in good health and CMV-seronegative. The rearrangement joins TRBV27 to TRBJ2-1; 10 bases line up with TRBD2. Sequenced sample: PBMCs. CDR3: CASSLGLAFRSYNEQFF. CDR3 DNA: TGTGCCAGCAGTTTGGGACTAGCGTTTCGCTCCTACAATGAGCAGTTCTTC.